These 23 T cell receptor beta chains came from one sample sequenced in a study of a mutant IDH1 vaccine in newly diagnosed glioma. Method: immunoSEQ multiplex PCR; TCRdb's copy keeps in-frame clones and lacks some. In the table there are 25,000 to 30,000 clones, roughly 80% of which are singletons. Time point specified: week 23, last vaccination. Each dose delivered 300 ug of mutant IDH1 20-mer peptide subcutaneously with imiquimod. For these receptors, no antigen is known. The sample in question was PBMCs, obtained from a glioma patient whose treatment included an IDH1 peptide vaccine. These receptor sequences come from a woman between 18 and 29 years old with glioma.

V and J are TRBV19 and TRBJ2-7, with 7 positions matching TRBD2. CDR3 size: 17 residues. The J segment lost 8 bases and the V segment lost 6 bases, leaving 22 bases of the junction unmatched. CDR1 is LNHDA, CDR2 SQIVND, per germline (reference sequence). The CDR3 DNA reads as TGTGCCAGTAGGAATCCCCTGGGGAGCGGGGCAGCCGGGAAGCAGTACTTC. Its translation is CASRNPLGSGAAGKQYF.

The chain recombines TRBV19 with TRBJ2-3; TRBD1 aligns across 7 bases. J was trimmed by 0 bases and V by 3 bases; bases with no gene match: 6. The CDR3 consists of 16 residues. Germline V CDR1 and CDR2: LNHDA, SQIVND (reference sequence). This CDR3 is CASSIRDSYSTDTQYF. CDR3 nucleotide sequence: TGTGCCAGTAGTATCCGGGACAGTTACAGCACAGATACGCAGTATTTT.

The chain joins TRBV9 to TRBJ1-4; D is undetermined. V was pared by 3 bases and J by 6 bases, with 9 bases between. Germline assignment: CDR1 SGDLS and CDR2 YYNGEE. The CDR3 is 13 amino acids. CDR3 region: CASSALRDEKLFF. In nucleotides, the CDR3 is TGTGCCAGCAGCGCGCTTAGGGATGAAAAACTGTTTTTT.

CDR3 in amino acids: CASRDLIKYYEQYF. DNA for the CDR3: TGTGCCAGCCGGGACCTCATAAAGTACTACGAGCAGTACTTC. This chain uses TRBV2 with TRBJ2-7; D tentatively reads TRBD1 or TRBD2 (5 bases each). The V and J ends lost 8 bases and 3 bases respectively, with 17 bases between them. This CDR3 spans 14 amino acids. Germline CDR1 is SNHLY and CDR2 is FYNNEI.

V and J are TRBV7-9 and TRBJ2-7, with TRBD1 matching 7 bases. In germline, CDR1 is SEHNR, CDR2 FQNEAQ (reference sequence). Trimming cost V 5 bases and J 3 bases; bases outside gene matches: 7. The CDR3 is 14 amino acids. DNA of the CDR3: TGTGCCAGCAGCCCGGACAGGATACTCTACGAGCAGTACTTC. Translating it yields CASSPDRILYEQYF. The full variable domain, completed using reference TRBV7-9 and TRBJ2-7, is DTGVSQNPRHKITKRGQNVTFRCDPISEHNRLYWYRQTLGQGPEFLTYFQNEAQLEKSRLLSDRFSAERPKGSFSTLEIQRTEQGDSAMYLCASSPDRILYEQYFGPGTRLTVT.

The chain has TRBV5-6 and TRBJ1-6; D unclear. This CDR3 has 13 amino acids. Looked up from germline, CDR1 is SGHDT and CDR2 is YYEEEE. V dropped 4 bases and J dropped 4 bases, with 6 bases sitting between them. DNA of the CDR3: TGTGCCAGCAGCCGCCAGTATAATTCACCCCTCCACTTT. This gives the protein CASSRQYNSPLHF.

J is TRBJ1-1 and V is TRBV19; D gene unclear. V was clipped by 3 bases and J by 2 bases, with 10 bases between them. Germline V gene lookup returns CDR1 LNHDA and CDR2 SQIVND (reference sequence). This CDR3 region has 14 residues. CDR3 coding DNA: TGTGCCAGTAGTATCGCCCCAGGAAACACTGAAGCTTTCTTT. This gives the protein CASSIAPGNTEAFF.

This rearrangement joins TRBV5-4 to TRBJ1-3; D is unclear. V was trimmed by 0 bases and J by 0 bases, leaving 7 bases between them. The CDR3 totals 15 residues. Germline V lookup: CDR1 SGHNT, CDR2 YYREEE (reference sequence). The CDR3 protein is CASSLGPYSGNTIYF. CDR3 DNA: TGTGCCAGCAGCTTGGGCCCCTACTCTGGAAACACCATATATTTT.

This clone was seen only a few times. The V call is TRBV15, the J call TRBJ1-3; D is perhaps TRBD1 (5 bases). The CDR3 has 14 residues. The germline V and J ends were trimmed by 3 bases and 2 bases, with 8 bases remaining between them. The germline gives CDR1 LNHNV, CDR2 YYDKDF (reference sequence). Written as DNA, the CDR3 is TGTGCCACCAGCAGGCAGGGCCCTGGAAACACCATATATTTT. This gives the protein CATSRQGPGNTIYF.

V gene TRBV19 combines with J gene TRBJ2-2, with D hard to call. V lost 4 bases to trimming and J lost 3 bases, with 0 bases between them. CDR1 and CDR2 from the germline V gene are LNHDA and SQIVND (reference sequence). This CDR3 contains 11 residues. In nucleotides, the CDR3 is TGTGCCAGTAGTAACACCGGGGAGCTGTTTTTT. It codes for CASSNTGELFF.

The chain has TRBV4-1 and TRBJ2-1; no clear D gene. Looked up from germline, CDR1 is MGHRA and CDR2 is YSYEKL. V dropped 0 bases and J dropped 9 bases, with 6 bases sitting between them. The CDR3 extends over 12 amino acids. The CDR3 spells CASSQEFGEQFF. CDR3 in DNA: TGCGCCAGCAGCCAAGAATTTGGTGAGCAGTTCTTC.

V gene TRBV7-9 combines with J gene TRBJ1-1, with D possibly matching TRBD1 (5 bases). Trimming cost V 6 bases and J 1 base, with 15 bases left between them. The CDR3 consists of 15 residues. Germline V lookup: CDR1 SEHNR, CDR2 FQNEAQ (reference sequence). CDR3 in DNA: TGTGCCAGCAGGTCCGGGGGGGAACGGAACACTGAAGCTTTCTTT. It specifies CASRSGGERNTEAFF.

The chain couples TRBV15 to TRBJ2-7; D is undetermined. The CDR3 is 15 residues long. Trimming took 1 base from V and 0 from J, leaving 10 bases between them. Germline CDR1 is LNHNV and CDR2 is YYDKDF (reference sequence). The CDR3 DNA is TGTGCCACCAGCAGAGTTACAAATCCCTCCTACGAGCAGTACTTC. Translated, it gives CATSRVTNPSYEQYF.

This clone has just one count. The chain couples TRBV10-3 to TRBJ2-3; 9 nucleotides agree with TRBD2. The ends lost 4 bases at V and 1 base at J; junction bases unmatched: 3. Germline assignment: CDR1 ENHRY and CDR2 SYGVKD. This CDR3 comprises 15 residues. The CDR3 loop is CAISGSGGRTDTQYF. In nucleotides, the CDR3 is TGTGCCATCAGTGGGAGCGGGGGGCGCACAGATACGCAGTATTTT.

The CDR3 here is CASSGQGGFYGYTF. CDR3 nucleotide sequence: TGTGCCAGCAGTGGACAGGGAGGGTTCTATGGCTACACCTTC. The rearrangement uses TRBV2 and TRBJ1-2, with TRBD1 matching 7 bases. Germline V lookup: CDR1 SNHLY, CDR2 FYNNEI. The CDR3 sequence is 14 residues long. With V trimmed by 4 bases and J by 4 bases, 6 bases remained unmatched.

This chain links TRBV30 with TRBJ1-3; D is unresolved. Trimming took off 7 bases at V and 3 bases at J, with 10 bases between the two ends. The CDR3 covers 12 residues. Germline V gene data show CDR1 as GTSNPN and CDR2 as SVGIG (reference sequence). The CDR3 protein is CASGWNGNTIYF. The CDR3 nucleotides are TGTGCCTCGGGGTGGAATGGAAACACCATATATTTT.

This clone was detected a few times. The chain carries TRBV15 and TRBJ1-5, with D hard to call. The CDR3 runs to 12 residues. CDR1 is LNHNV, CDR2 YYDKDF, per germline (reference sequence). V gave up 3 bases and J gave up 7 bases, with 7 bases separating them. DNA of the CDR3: TGTGCCACCAGCAGGGCCCAGCAGCCCCAGCATTTT. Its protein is CATSRAQQPQHF.

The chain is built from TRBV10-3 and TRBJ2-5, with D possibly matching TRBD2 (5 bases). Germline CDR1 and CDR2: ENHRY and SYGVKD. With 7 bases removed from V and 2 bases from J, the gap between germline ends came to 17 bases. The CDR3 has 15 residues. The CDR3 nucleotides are TGTGCCATCACCAACCCCGGGCGGAGGCAAGAGACCCAGTACTTC. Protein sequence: CAITNPGRRQETQYF.

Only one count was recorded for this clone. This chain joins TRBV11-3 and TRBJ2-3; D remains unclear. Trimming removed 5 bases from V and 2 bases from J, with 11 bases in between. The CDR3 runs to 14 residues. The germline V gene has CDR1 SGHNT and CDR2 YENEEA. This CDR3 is CASSRTYDTDTQYF. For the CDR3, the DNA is TGTGCCAGCAGCCGAACCTACGACACAGATACGCAGTATTTT.

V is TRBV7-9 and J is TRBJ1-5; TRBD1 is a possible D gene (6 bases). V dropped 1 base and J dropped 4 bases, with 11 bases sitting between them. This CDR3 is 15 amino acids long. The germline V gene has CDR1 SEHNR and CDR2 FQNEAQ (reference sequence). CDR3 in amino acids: CASSLGGGANQPQHF. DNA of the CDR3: TGTGCCAGCAGCTTAGGCGGGGGCGCGAATCAGCCCCAGCATTTT. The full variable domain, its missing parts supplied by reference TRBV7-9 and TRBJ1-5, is DTGVSQNPRHKITKRGQNVTFRCDPISEHNRLYWYRQTLGQGPEFLTYFQNEAQLEKSRLLSDRFSAERPKGSFSTLEIQRTEQGDSAMYLCASSLGGGANQPQHFGDGTRLSIL.

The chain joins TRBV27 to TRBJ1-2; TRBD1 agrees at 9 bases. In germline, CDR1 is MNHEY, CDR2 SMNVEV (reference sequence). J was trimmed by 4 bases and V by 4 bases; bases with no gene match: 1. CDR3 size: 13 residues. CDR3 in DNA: TGTGCCAGCAGTTGGACAGGGGCCTATGGCTACACCTTC. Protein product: CASSWTGAYGYTF.

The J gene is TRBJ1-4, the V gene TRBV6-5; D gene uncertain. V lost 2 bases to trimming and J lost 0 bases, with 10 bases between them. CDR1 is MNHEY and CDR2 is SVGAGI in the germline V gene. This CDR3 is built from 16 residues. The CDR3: CASSYERAATNEKLFF. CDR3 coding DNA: TGTGCCAGCAGTTACGAAAGGGCTGCAACTAATGAAAAACTGTTTTTT.

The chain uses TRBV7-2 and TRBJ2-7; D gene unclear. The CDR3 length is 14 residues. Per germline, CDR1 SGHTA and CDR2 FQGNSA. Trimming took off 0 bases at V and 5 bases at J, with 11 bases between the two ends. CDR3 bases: TGTGCCAGCAGCTTAGCAGGTTTAGTCCACGAGCAGTACTTC. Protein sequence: CASSLAGLVHEQYF.